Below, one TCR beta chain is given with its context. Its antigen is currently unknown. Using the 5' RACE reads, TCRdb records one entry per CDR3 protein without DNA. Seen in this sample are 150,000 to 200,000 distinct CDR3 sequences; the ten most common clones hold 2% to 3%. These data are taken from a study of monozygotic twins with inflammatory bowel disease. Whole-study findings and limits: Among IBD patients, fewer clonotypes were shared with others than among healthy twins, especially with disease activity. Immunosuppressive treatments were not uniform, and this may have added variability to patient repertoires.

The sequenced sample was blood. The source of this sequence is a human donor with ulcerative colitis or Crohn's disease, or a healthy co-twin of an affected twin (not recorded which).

The chain's CDR3 is CASSVNRDTDTQYF. This sequence joins TRBV2 and TRBJ2-3; TCRdb proposes TRBD1, but this gene call is untestable without DNA. Germline CDR1 is SNHLY and CDR2 is FYNNEI. The length of the CDR3 is 14 residues. Supplemented by reference TRBV2 and TRBJ2-3, the full variable domain reads EPEVTQTPSHQVTQMGQEVILRCVPISNHLYFYWYRQILGQKVEFLVSFYNNEISEKSEIFDDQFSVERPDGSNFTLKIRSTKLEDSAMYFCASSVNRDTDTQYFGPGTRLTVL.